Each of the 12 T cell receptor beta chains below was sequenced from the same sample in a study of blood T cell repertoires in COVID-19. Only in-frame clones appear in the TCRdb table, and some are missing; sequencing was by immunoSEQ multiplex PCR. The sample lists under 350,000 clones; 65% to 90% were seen once. Sequenced: peripheral blood. These receptors came from a human donor in a cohort sampled during active COVID-19.

The chain employs TRBV18 and TRBJ2-5; D remains ambiguous. The CDR3 spans 11 residues. Germline V CDR1 and CDR2: KGHSH, LQKENI. The V gene lost 2 bases and the J gene lost 10 bases, with 8 bases spanning the gap. CDR3 in amino acids: CASSPSEGQYF. CDR3 sequence (DNA): TGTGCCAGCTCACCAAGCGAAGGCCAGTACTTC. The complete variable domain, with remaining parts taken from reference TRBV18 and TRBJ2-5, reads NAGVMQNPRHLVRRRGQEARLRCSPMKGHSHVYWYRQLPEEGLKFMVYLQKENIIDESGMPKERFSAEFPKEGPSILRIQQVVRGDSAAYFCASSPSEGQYFGPGTRLLVL.

The gene calls are TRBV28 and TRBJ1-1; D is unclear. Trimming removed 6 bases from V and 4 bases from J, with 12 bases in between. Germline V gives CDR1 MDHEN, CDR2 SYDVKM. The CDR3 extends over 13 amino acids. Written as DNA, the CDR3 is TGTGCCAGCAGGCGCAACCCTAGCACTGAAGCTTTCTTT. Its protein product is CASRRNPSTEAFF.

V gene TRBV29-1 combines with J gene TRBJ1-1; D is ambiguous. V lost 4 bases, J lost 1 base, and 7 bases lay in between. This CDR3 region has 12 residues. Per germline, CDR1 SQVTM and CDR2 ANQGSEA. CDR3 DNA: TGCAGCGTTGGCGTCGGGAACACTGAAGCTTTCTTT. It specifies CSVGVGNTEAFF.

The chain has TRBV7-2 and TRBJ1-2; 7 nucleotides align to TRBD1. V shed 3 bases, J shed 0 bases, and the junction held 10 bases outside the gene matches. Germline-derived CDR1 and CDR2 are SGHTA and FQGNSA. The CDR3 contains 17 residues. The CDR3: CASSFSGTAFSNYGYTF. The CDR3 nucleotides are TGTGCCAGCAGCTTCTCCGGGACAGCCTTTTCTAACTATGGCTACACCTTC.

Details on this clone: This sample includes further DNA sequences coding for the same CDR3. The chain carries TRBV18 and TRBJ1-5, with D tentatively TRBD1 (5 bases). V lost 3 bases to trimming and J lost 4 bases, with 10 bases between them. From germline, CDR1 is KGHSH and CDR2 LQKENI. This CDR3 region has 14 residues. The DNA for the CDR3 is TGTGCCAGCTCACCGGGGCAGGGAAATCAGCCCCAGCATTTT. Translation: CASSPGQGNQPQHF.

The rearrangement links TRBV18 to TRBJ2-1, with TRBD2 matching over 9 bases. V was clipped by 4 bases and J by 0 bases; unmatched bases: 4. CDR3 size: 16 residues. CDR1 and CDR2 (germline): KGHSH, LQKENI. CDR3 coding DNA: TGTGCCAGCTCACTAGGACTAGCGTCCTCCTACAATGAGCAGTTCTTC. As protein: CASSLGLASSYNEQFF.

The J gene is TRBJ1-5, the V gene TRBV28; 9 bases agree with TRBD1. V shed 5 bases, J shed 4 bases, and the junction held 3 bases outside the gene matches. Germline V CDR1 and CDR2: MDHEN, SYDVKM. This CDR3 comprises 14 residues. CDR3 protein: CASSETGGNQPQHF. Here the CDR3 DNA reads TGTGCCAGCAGTGAGACAGGGGGGAATCAGCCCCAGCATTTT.

This chain joins TRBV18 and TRBJ1-5; D gene ambiguous. The V gene's germline CDR1 is KGHSH and CDR2 LQKENI. V lost 2 bases and J 0 bases, leaving 14 bases between the germline ends. This CDR3 has 17 residues. The CDR3 loop reads CASSPVDAGLSNQPQHF. CDR3 sequence (DNA): TGTGCCAGCTCACCAGTTGATGCAGGACTTAGCAATCAGCCCCAGCATTTT.

This chain links TRBV7-9 with TRBJ1-1; unclear D gene. Germline V gene sequence: CDR1 SEHNR, CDR2 FQNEAQ (reference sequence). V lost 5 bases, J lost 5 bases, and 18 bases lay in between. The CDR3 has 15 amino acids. CDR3 DNA sequence: TGTGCCAGCAGCCCCTCCAACGGGGTCAGGACTGAAGCTTTCTTT. Translated: CASSPSNGVRTEAFF. The variable domain in full, with the rest retrieved from reference TRBV7-9 and TRBJ1-1, is DTGVSQNPRHKITKRGQNVTFRCDPISEHNRLYWYRQTLGQGPEFLTYFQNEAQLEKSRLLSDRFSAERPKGSFSTLEIQRTEQGDSAMYLCASSPSNGVRTEAFFGQGTRLTVV.

The V and J genes are TRBV28 and TRBJ2-1; unclear D gene. Per the germline V gene, CDR1 is MDHEN and CDR2 is SYDVKM. This CDR3 has 11 residues. Trimming stripped 3 bases from V and 8 bases from J, with 5 bases between. The CDR3 spells CASSFRDEQFF. The CDR3, as DNA: TGTGCCAGCAGTTTTCGGGATGAGCAGTTCTTC. Filled out from reference TRBV28 and TRBJ2-1, the complete variable domain reads DVKVTQSSRYLVKRTGEKVFLECVQDMDHENMFWYRQDPGLGLRLIYFSYDVKMKEKGDIPEGYSVSREKKERFSLILESASTNQTSMYLCASSFRDEQFFGPGTRLTVL.

The chain carries TRBV19 and TRBJ2-1; 9 bases fit TRBD2. The V gene's germline CDR1 is LNHDA and CDR2 SQIVND (reference sequence). J gave up 8 bases and V 4 bases, and 12 bases lay outside the gene matches. The length of the CDR3 is 16 residues. The CDR3 coding sequence is TGTGCCAGTAGTAGTCCGTTGCTAGCGGGATGGTATGAGCAGTTCTTC. It yields the protein CASSSPLLAGWYEQFF. Looking up the rest from reference TRBV19 and TRBJ2-1 gives the full variable domain: DGGITQSPKYLFRKEGQNVTLSCEQNLNHDAMYWYRQDPGQGLRLIYYSQIVNDFQKGDIAEGYSVSREKKESFPLTVTSAQKNPTAFYLCASSSPLLAGWYEQFFGPGTRLTVL.

CDR3 amino acids: CAKTRDRGSETQYF. The CDR3 nucleotides are TGTGCCAAGACCCGGGACAGGGGCTCGGAGACCCAGTACTTC. The chain carries TRBV6-4 and TRBJ2-5; 10 nucleotides match TRBD1. In germline, CDR1 is MRHNA, CDR2 SNTAGT. V shed 10 bases and J 5 bases; nucleotides not matched to a gene: 10. This CDR3 region has 14 residues.